Presented here are 8 T cell receptor beta chains from one specimen sequenced in a study of Ad26.COV2.S vaccination and SARS-CoV-2 variants. The treatment denotes: about 20 received Ad26.COV2.S at low or high dose, single or two shots; 5 received placebo; per-sample allocation not given. Vaccine and placebo recipients were sampled on day 63 after the first injection. The repertoire was sequenced with immunoSEQ multiplex PCR; TCRdb's copy has only in-frame clones and lacks some. The table has fewer than 400,000 clones, around 91% seen once. The input for sequencing was peripheral blood, taken in a trial of Ad26.COV2.S vaccine versus placebo. These receptors all come from a person aged 18-65 years who received the Ad26.COV2.S COVID-19 vaccine or a placebo.

The CDR3 nucleotides read TGTGCCAGCAGCTTAGGACGGCGGGAGAGGGCCGGGGAGCTGTTTTTT. Translating gives CASSLGRRERAGELFF. V usage is TRBV11-2 and J usage is TRBJ2-2, with 7 bases aligning to TRBD2. The CDR3 is 16 residues long. J gave up 6 bases and V 1 base, and 8 bases lay outside the gene matches. In germline, CDR1 is SGHAT, CDR2 FQNNGV.

V is TRBV27 and J is TRBJ2-7; 7 nucleotides line up with TRBD1. There are 14 residues in the CDR3. Per germline, CDR1 MNHEY and CDR2 SMNVEV (reference sequence). J lost 1 base, V lost 6 bases, and 6 bases had no gene match. CDR3 amino acids: CASRRTGLSYEQYF. CDR3 DNA sequence: TGTGCCAGCAGAAGGACAGGTTTATCCTACGAGCAGTACTTC.

The gene calls are TRBV5-3 and TRBJ2-3; 9 bases are a match to TRBD1. TRBV5-3 is filed as an ORF, its function uncertain. V lost 5 bases, J lost 1 base, and 8 bases stayed unmatched. This CDR3 is built from 16 residues. The CDR3 is CARRTYRGHGTDTQYF. CDR3 DNA sequence: TGTGCCAGAAGAACCTACAGGGGGCATGGCACAGATACGCAGTATTTT.

The chain couples TRBV7-3 to TRBJ2-1; TRBD1 matches 9 bases. J was trimmed by 3 bases and V by 4 bases; bases with no gene match: 4. Per germline, CDR1 SGHTA and CDR2 FQGTGA. The CDR3 is made up of 15 amino acids. The CDR3 spells CASSSTGGGYNEQFF. CDR3 DNA: TGTGCCAGCAGCTCAACAGGGGGCGGCTACAATGAGCAGTTCTTC.

The rearrangement joins TRBV15 to TRBJ2-7; D is unresolved. The CDR3 totals 16 residues. The germline CDR1 and CDR2 sequences are LNHNV and YYDKDF (reference sequence). V lost 1 base, J lost 0 bases, and 13 bases lay in between. For the CDR3, the DNA is TGTGCCACCAGCAGAGGGGGTGGCCGCGACTCCTACGAGCAGTACTTC. Translation: CATSRGGGRDSYEQYF.

The chain carries TRBV6-6 and TRBJ2-1; 13 positions match TRBD2. CDR3 length equals 19 residues. The germline gives CDR1 MNHNY, CDR2 SVGAGI (reference sequence). V gave up 5 bases and J gave up 5 bases; unmatched junction bases: 15. CDR3: CASSPEGRLAGGMHNEQFF. CDR3 DNA: TGTGCCAGCAGTCCAGAGGGGAGACTAGCGGGAGGAATGCACAATGAGCAGTTCTTC.

The table lists this clone with a count of one. The junction shows a germline mismatch at one end, possibly a read error. J is TRBJ1-6 and V is TRBV2; D gene ambiguous. The CDR3 is 12 amino acids. Germline CDR1 SNHLY, CDR2 FYNNEI. The CDR3: CASRKDLSSLHF. In nucleotides, the CDR3 is TGTGCCAGCAGGAAGGACCTTTCATCCCTCCACTTT.

This chain joins TRBV3-1 (or the pseudogene TRBV3-2) and TRBJ1-1, with TRBD1 matching over 7 bases. V shed 4 bases and J 8 bases; nucleotides not matched to a gene: 10. The CDR3 loop spans 14 amino acids. Per germline, CDR1 LGHDT and CDR2 YNNKEL (reference sequence). CDR3 in amino acids: CASSLAGGRTEAFF. CDR3 coding DNA: TGTGCCAGCAGCCTTGCAGGGGGGCGTACCGAAGCTTTCTTT.